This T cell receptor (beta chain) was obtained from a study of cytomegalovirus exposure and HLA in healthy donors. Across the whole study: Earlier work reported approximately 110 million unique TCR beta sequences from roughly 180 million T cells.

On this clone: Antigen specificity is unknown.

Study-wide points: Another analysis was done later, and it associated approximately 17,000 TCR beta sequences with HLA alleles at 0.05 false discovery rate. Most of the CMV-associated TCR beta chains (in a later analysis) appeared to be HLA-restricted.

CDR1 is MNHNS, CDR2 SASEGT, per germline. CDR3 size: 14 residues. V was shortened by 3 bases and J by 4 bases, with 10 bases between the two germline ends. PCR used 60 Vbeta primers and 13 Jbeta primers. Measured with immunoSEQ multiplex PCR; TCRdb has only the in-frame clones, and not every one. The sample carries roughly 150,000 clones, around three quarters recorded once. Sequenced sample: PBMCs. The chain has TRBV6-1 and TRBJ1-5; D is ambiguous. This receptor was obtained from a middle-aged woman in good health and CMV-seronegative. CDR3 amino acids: CASSDVGGNQPQHF. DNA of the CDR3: TGTGCCAGCAGTGATGTTGGCGGGAATCAGCCCCAGCATTTT.